What follows is one TCR beta chain and its context. These data belong to a study of patients and donors after allogeneic stem cell transplantation. CDR1 and CDR2 (germline): MGHDK, SYGVNS. The CDR3 has 11 residues. The V end was cut by 5 bases, the J end by 8 bases, with 9 bases between. TCRdb re-called the RT-PCR reads through MiXCR, storing one row per CDR3 protein. The sample shows over 150,000 distinct CDR3 sequences, around 41% of them seen only once. The specimen sequenced was blood, either unsorted or a sorted T cell fraction (not recorded which). This clonotype originated in a human donor who was either an allogeneic HSCT recipient or a stem cell or donor lymphocyte infusion donor (not recorded which). It is not recorded whose cells these are; they may come from a transplant donor. The rearrangement joins TRBV25-1 to TRBJ1-2, with a weak D call TRBD1 (5 bases). In DNA, the CDR3 is TGTGCCAGCAGTTCAGGGAACGGCTACACCTTC. Residues: CASSSGNGYTF.